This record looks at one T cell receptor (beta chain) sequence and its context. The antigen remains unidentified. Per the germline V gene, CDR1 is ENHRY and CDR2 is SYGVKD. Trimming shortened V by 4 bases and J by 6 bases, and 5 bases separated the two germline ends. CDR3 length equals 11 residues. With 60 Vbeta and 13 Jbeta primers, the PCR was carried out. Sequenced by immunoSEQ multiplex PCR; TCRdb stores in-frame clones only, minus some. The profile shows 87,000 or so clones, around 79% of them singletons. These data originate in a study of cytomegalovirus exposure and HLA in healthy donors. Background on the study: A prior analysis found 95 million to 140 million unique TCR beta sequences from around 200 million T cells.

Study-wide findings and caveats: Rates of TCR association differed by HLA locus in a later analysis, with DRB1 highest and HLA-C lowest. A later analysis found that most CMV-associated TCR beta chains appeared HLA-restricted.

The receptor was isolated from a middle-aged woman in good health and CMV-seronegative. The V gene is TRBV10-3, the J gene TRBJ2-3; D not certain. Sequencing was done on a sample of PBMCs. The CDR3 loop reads CAISASDTQYF. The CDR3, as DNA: TGTGCCATCAGTGCCTCCGATACGCAGTATTTT.